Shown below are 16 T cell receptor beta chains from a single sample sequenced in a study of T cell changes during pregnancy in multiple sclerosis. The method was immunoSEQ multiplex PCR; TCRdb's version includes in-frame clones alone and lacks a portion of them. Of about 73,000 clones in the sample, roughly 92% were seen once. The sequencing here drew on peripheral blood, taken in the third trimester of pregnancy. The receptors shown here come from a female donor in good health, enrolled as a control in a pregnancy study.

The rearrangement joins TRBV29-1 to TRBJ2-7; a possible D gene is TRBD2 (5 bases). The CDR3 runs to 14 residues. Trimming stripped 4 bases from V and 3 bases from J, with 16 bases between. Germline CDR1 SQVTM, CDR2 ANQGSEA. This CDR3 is CSVGGPVPDYEQYF. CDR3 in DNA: TGCAGCGTTGGAGGGCCAGTCCCAGACTACGAGCAGTACTTC.

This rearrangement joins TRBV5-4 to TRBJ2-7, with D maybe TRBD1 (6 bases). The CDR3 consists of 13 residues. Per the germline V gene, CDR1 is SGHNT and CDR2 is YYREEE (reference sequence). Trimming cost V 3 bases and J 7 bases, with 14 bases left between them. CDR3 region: CASSSESGQEQYF. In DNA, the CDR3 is TGTGCCAGCAGCTCCGAATCCGGACAGGAGCAGTACTTC.

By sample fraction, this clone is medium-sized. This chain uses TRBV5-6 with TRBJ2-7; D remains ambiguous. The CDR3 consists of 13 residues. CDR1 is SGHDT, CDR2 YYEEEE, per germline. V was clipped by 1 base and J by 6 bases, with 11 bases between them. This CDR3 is CASSLYPSSEQYF. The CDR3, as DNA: TGTGCCAGCAGCTTGTATCCTAGTAGCGAGCAGTACTTC.

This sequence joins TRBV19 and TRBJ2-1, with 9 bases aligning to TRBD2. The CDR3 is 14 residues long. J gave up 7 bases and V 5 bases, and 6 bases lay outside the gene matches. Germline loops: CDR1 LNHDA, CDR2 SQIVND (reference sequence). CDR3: CASSFSGRLNEQFF. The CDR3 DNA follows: TGTGCCAGTAGTTTTAGCGGGAGATTGAATGAGCAGTTCTTC.

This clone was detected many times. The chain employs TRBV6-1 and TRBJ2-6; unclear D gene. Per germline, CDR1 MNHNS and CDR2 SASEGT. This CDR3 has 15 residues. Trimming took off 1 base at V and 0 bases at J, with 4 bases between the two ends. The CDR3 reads CASSEGSSGANVLTF. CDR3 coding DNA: TGTGCCAGCAGTGAAGGGAGCTCTGGGGCCAACGTCCTGACTTTC.

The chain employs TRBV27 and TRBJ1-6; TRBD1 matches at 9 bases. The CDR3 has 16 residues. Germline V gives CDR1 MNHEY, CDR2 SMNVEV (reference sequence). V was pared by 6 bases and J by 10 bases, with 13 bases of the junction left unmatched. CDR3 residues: CASSPTRDRVGSPLHF. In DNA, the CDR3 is TGTGCCAGCAGCCCGACCCGGGACAGGGTCGGGTCACCCCTCCACTTT.

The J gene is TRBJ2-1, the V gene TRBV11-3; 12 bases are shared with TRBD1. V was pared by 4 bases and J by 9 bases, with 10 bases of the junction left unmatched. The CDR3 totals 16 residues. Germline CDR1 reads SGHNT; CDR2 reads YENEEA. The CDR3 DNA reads TGTGCCAGCAGCTCATCCGGGACAGGGGGCTCCCTTGAGCAGTTCTTC. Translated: CASSSSGTGGSLEQFF.

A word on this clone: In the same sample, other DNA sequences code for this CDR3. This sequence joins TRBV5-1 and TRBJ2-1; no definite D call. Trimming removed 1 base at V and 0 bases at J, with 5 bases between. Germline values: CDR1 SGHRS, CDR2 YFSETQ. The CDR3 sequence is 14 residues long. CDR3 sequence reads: CASSLLASYNEQFF. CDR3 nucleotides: TGCGCCAGCAGCTTGTTAGCCTCCTACAATGAGCAGTTCTTC.

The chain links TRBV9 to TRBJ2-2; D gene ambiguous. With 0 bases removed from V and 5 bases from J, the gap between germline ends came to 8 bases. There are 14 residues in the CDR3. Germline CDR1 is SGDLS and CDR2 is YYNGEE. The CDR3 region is CASSVDATTGELFF. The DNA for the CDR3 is TGTGCCAGCAGCGTAGATGCGACAACCGGGGAGCTGTTTTTT.

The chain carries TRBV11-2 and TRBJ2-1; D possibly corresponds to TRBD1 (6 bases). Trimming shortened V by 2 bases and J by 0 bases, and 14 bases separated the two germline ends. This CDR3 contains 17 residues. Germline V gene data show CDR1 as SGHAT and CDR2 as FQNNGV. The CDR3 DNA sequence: TGTGCCAGCAGCTTATTAGTGGGGGCCAGCTCCTACAATGAGCAGTTCTTC. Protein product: CASSLLVGASSYNEQFF. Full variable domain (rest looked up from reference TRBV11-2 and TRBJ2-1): EAGVAQSPRYKIIEKRQSVAFWCNPISGHATLYWYQQILGQGPKLLIQFQNNGVVDDSQLPKDRFSAERLKGVDSTLKIQPAKLEDSAVYLCASSLLVGASSYNEQFFGPGTRLTVL.

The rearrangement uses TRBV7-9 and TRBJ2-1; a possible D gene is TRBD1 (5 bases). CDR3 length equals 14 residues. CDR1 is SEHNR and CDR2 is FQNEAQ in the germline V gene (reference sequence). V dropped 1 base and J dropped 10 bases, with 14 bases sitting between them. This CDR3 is CASSLEGGAFEQFF. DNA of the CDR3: TGTGCCAGCAGCTTAGAGGGTGGGGCTTTCGAGCAGTTCTTC.

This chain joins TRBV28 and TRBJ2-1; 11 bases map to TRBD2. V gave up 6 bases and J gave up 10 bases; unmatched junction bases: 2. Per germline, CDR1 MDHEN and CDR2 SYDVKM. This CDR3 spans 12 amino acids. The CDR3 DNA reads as TGTGCCAGCAGGCCTAGCGGGAGGGAGCAGTTCTTC. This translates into CASRPSGREQFF. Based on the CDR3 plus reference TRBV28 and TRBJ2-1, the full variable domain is DVKVTQSSRYLVKRTGEKVFLECVQDMDHENMFWYRQDPGLGLRLIYFSYDVKMKEKGDIPEGYSVSREKKERFSLILESASTNQTSMYLCASRPSGREQFFGPGTRLTVL.

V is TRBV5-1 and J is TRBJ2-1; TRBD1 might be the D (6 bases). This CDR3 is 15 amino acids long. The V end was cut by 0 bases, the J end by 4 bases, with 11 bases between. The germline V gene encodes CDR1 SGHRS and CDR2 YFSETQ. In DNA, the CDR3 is TGCGCCAGCAGCTTGGAAGGGGGTGAATACAATGAGCAGTTCTTC. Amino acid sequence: CASSLEGGEYNEQFF. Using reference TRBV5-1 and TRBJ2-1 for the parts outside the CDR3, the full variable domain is KAGVTQTPRYLIKTRGQQVTLSCSPISGHRSVSWYQQTPGQGLQFLFEYFSETQRNKGNFPGRFSGRQFSNSRSEMNVSTLELGDSALYLCASSLEGGEYNEQFFGPGTRLTVL.

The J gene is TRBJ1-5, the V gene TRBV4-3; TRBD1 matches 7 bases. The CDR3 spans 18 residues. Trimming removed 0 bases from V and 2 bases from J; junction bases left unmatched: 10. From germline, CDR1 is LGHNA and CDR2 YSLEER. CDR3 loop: CASSQDTRQGYCNQPQHF. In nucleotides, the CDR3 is TGCGCCAGCAGCCAAGATACTAGACAGGGCTATTGCAATCAGCCCCAGCATTTT.

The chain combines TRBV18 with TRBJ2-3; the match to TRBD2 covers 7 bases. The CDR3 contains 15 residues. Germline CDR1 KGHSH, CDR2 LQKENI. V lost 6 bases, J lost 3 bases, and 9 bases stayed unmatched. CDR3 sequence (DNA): TGTGCCAGCTCTCTCGAGAGCGGGGAGACAGATACGCAGTATTTT. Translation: CASSLESGETDTQYF.

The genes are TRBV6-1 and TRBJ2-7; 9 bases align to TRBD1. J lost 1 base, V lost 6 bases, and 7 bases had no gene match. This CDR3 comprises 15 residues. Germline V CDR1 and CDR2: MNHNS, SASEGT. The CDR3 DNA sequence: TGTGCCAGCAGGGGAGGGACAGGGAGTTCCTACGAGCAGTACTTC. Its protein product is CASRGGTGSSYEQYF.